This T cell receptor (beta chain) was sequenced in a study of T cell changes during pregnancy in multiple sclerosis. Assay used: immunoSEQ multiplex PCR; TCRdb lists only in-frame clones, some missing. Among tens of thousands of clones listed, 80% to 95% were seen once. This specimen consisted of CD4+ T cells from peripheral blood mononuclear cells, obtained in the second trimester of pregnancy. The receptor comes from a female donor in good health, enrolled as a control in a pregnancy study.

For the CDR3, the DNA is TGTGCCAGCAGTGGACAGGTTCGGAGCAATCAGCCCCAGCATTTT. This gives the protein CASSGQVRSNQPQHF. V and J are TRBV6-1 and TRBJ1-5, with D possibly TRBD1 on 6 matching bases. CDR3 length equals 15 residues. V dropped 4 bases and J dropped 1 base, with 11 bases sitting between them. Germline V gene lookup returns CDR1 MNHNS and CDR2 SASEGT.